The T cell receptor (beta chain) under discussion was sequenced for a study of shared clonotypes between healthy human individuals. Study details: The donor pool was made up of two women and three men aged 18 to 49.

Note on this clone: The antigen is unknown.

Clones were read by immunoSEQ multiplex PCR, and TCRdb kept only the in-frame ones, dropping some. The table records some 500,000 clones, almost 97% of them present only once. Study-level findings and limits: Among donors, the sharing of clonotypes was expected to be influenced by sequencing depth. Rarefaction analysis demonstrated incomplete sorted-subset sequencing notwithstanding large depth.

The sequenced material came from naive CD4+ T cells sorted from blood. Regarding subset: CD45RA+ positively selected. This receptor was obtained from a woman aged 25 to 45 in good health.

The CDR3 sequence is CASTPPGRMNTEAFF. CDR3 nucleotides: TGTGCCAGCACCCCCCCCGGCAGGATGAACACTGAAGCTTTCTTT. The chain uses TRBV27 and TRBJ1-1; no firm D call. The CDR3 length is 15 residues. Trimming stripped 7 bases from V and 0 bases from J, with 15 bases between. Germline V gene sequence: CDR1 MNHEY, CDR2 SMNVEV (reference sequence).